These 32 T cell receptor beta chains originate from one sample sequenced in a study of PD-1 blockade in classical Hodgkin lymphoma (dated by TCRdb to the early 2020s). What this sample's time point label stands for: cycle 4 day 1 (C4D1), after less than 7 weeks of nivolumab. Every trial patient had relapsed after autologous stem cell transplantation, and cohorts A, B and C differed in prior brentuximab vedotin exposure. Receptors were amplified or captured by the immunoSEQ multiplex PCR assay. The table was pulled from immuneACCESS by TCRdb, which kept in-frame rearrangements only. Such tables lose some clones; where checked, under half of the loss comes from unresolved V genes, and the rest has no known cause. This sample lists about 9,700 clones; over 80% were detected once. The ten largest clones add up to about 44% of the sample. Specimen: peripheral blood mononuclear cells (PBMCs), collected before the fourth cycle of nivolumab. Receptors originate from a human donor with classical Hodgkin lymphoma.

The chain carries TRBV14 and TRBJ1-5, with TRBD1 identical over 7 bases. V lost 2 bases to trimming and J lost 7 bases; unmatched junction nucleotides: 5. Germline-derived CDR1 and CDR2 are SGHDN and FVKESK. The length of the CDR3 is 14 residues. The CDR3 DNA sequence: TGTGCCAGCAGCCAAACAGGGGTCCGGCAGCCCCAGCATTTT. It is translated as CASSQTGVRQPQHF. Based on the CDR3 plus reference TRBV14 and TRBJ1-5, the full variable domain is EAGVTQFPSHSVIEKGQTVTLRCDPISGHDNLYWYRRVMGKEIKFLLHFVKESKQDESGMPNNRFLAERTGGTYSTLKVQPAELEDSGVYFCASSQTGVRQPQHFGDGTRLSIL.

The rearrangement uses TRBV10-2 and TRBJ2-7; TRBD2 matches 8 bases. Germline trimming cut 6 bases from V and 6 bases from J; bases unmatched to any gene: 10. Germline CDR1 is WSHSY and CDR2 is SAAADI. This CDR3 contains 14 residues. CDR3 loop: CASSGLARSSEQYF. CDR3 coding DNA: TGCGCCAGCAGCGGACTAGCTAGAAGCTCCGAGCAGTACTTC.

The gene calls are TRBV30 and TRBJ1-2; D ambiguous. The CDR3 covers 13 residues. V lost 2 bases, J lost 8 bases, and 15 bases lay in between. CDR1 is GTSNPN, CDR2 SVGIG, per germline (reference sequence). CDR3 in DNA: TGTGCCTGGAGTTGGTTAGAGGAGGGAGGCTACACCTTC. It yields the protein CAWSWLEEGGYTF.

A few counts support this clone. The rearrangement links TRBV7-9 to TRBJ1-2; TRBD1 might be the D (5 bases). Germline V lookup: CDR1 SEHNR, CDR2 FQNEAQ (reference sequence). This CDR3 comprises 15 residues. The V end lost 5 bases, the J end lost 11 bases, and 24 bases lay between the germline ends. CDR3 in DNA: TGTGCCAGCAGCCTTGGTTGGGGACCCAGAGACTTTTACACCTTC. Amino acids: CASSLGWGPRDFYTF. Variable domain in full (rest from reference TRBV7-9 and TRBJ1-2): DTGVSQNPRHKITKRGQNVTFRCDPISEHNRLYWYRQTLGQGPEFLTYFQNEAQLEKSRLLSDRFSAERPKGSFSTLEIQRTEQGDSAMYLCASSLGWGPRDFYTFGSGTRLTVV.

The sample holds one count of this clone. CDR3 in DNA: TGTGCCAGCAGTCCCCCCGGGACAGGGGGCCGTCTGCAGTACTTC. This gives the protein CASSPPGTGGRLQYF. The gene calls are TRBV27 and TRBJ2-7; TRBD1 matches at 12 bases. Germline V CDR1 and CDR2: MNHEY, SMNVEV (reference sequence). The CDR3 runs 15 residues. The junction had 11 bases not matched to a gene; V was cut back by 5 bases and J by 9 bases.

This clone appeared a single time. The V gene is TRBV9, the J gene TRBJ2-2; 12 bases are shared with TRBD2. V lost 0 bases and J lost 6; bases outside the gene matches: 0. Germline V gene lookup returns CDR1 SGDLS and CDR2 YYNGEE. The CDR3 has 15 residues. Here the CDR3 reads CASSVASGRAGELFF. In DNA form, the CDR3 reads TGTGCCAGCAGCGTAGCTAGCGGGAGGGCCGGGGAGCTGTTTTTT.

V usage is TRBV7-9 and J usage is TRBJ2-3; TRBD1 matches at 8 bases. The CDR3 has 16 residues. Germline V gene data show CDR1 as SEHNR and CDR2 as FQNEAQ (reference sequence). V shed 4 bases and J 5 bases; nucleotides not matched to a gene: 11. The DNA of the CDR3 is TGTGCCAGCAGCTATGGGGACAGGACGGTCTTAGATACGCAGTATTTT. Translating gives CASSYGDRTVLDTQYF.

The rearrangement links TRBV6-1 to TRBJ2-7; 8 bases agree with TRBD2. Germline CDR1 MNHNS, CDR2 SASEGT. The J segment lost 2 bases and the V segment lost 1 base, leaving 4 bases of the junction unmatched. The CDR3 is 15 residues long. The CDR3 region has the DNA TGTGCCAGCAGTGAAGACGGGGGGGGGCCCTACGAGCAGTACTTC. Encoded protein: CASSEDGGGPYEQYF.

The rearrangement uses TRBV5-1 and TRBJ2-2; D ambiguous. V lost 4 bases and J 4 bases, leaving 11 bases between the germline ends. There are 14 residues in the CDR3. The germline CDR1 and CDR2 sequences are SGHRS and YFSETQ. CDR3: CASSLPGPTGELFF. In DNA form, the CDR3 reads TGCGCCAGCAGCCTACCGGGTCCCACCGGGGAGCTGTTTTTT.

The chain is built from TRBV19 and TRBJ1-2, with 9 bases aligning to TRBD1. This CDR3 region has 16 residues. CDR1 and CDR2 from the germline V gene are LNHDA and SQIVND (reference sequence). V lost 7 bases and J lost 4; bases outside the gene matches: 13. CDR3 bases: TGTGCCAGTACTCCGGACCCCGGGACAGGGTCCTATGGCTACACCTTC. Protein sequence: CASTPDPGTGSYGYTF.

This clone was seen a few times. The chain combines TRBV5-1 with TRBJ1-1; D is ambiguous. This CDR3 is built from 12 residues. V gave up 4 bases and J gave up 2 bases, with 6 bases separating them. The germline V gene encodes CDR1 SGHRS and CDR2 YFSETQ. The CDR3 is CASSAGNTEAFF. The CDR3 DNA is TGCGCCAGCAGCGCAGGTAACACTGAAGCTTTCTTT.

V and J are TRBV7-2 and TRBJ2-6, with D hard to call. CDR3 length: 18 residues. Germline CDR1 is SGHTA and CDR2 is FQGNSA. The V and J ends lost 3 bases and 0 bases respectively, with 15 bases between them. CDR3 region: CASSFSGSQNSGANVLTF. The CDR3 DNA sequence: TGTGCCAGCAGCTTCTCGGGCTCCCAAAACTCTGGGGCCAACGTCCTGACTTTC.

The V call is TRBV10-1, the J call TRBJ2-7, with D perhaps matching TRBD2 (6 bases). Germline-derived CDR1 and CDR2 are WNHNN and SYGVQD (reference sequence). The CDR3 sequence is 14 residues long. V lost 9 bases to trimming and J lost 0 bases, with 15 bases between them. DNA for the CDR3: TGCGCCAGTTCCCGCTCGCGGGGCTCCTACGAGCAGTACTTC. Translated: CASSRSRGSYEQYF.

This clone is labeled as medium-sized (0.01 to 0.1%). This sequence joins TRBV27 and TRBJ2-6; D gene uncertain. Germline-derived CDR1 and CDR2 are MNHEY and SMNVEV (reference sequence). V lost 7 bases, J lost 0 bases, and 16 bases lay in between. The CDR3 is made up of 17 amino acids. CDR3 bases: TGTGCCAGCAAACGTACGGGTTCCTCCTCTGGGGCCAACGTCCTGACTTTC. Its protein product is CASKRTGSSSGANVLTF.

This clone was found once. The chain combines TRBV6-4 with TRBJ2-1; 13 bases match TRBD2. Germline trimming cut 10 bases from V and 8 bases from J; bases unmatched to any gene: 8. This CDR3 has 14 amino acids. Germline V gene sequence: CDR1 MRHNA, CDR2 SNTAGT. This chain's CDR3 is CATSLAGGPHEQFF. The DNA of the CDR3 is TGTGCCACCTCACTAGCGGGAGGGCCTCATGAGCAGTTCTTC.

There are a few counts of this clone. The rearrangement joins TRBV6-1 to TRBJ2-7, with no clear D. Deletions cut 2 bases from V and 1 base from J, with 12 bases between. The germline gives CDR1 MNHNS, CDR2 SASEGT. CDR3 size: 15 residues. CDR3 nucleotides: TGTGCCAGCAGTGAAATGTCAGTTCCATCCTACGAGCAGTACTTC. It translates to CASSEMSVPSYEQYF.

This clone occurred a few times. J is TRBJ2-7 and V is TRBV19; 8 bases agree with TRBD2. V shed 7 bases, J shed 3 bases, and the junction held 14 bases outside the gene matches. Looked up from germline, CDR1 is LNHDA and CDR2 is SQIVND (reference sequence). The CDR3 totals 16 residues. CDR3 in DNA: TGTGCCAGTAAAGGAGTCGGGAGCGGGAGTGGCTACGAGCAGTACTTC. Protein product: CASKGVGSGSGYEQYF.

The V gene is TRBV29-1, the J gene TRBJ2-3, with TRBD2 identical over 7 bases. The CDR3 has 15 amino acids. The V gene's germline CDR1 is SQVTM and CDR2 ANQGSEA. V lost 8 bases, J lost 0 bases, and 11 bases stayed unmatched. CDR3 amino acids: CSLDPLASSTDTQYF. CDR3 nucleotides: TGCAGCCTAGACCCACTAGCGTCTAGCACAGATACGCAGTATTTT.

Only one count was recorded for this clone. This chain links TRBV28 with TRBJ1-5, with 7 bases matching TRBD1. The germline CDR1 and CDR2 sequences are MDHEN and SYDVKM. The CDR3 contains 13 residues. V lost 5 bases and J lost 5; bases outside the gene matches: 3. The CDR3 DNA sequence: TGTGCCAGCAGTGACAGGGTAGATCAGCCCCAGCATTTT. Translation gives CASSDRVDQPQHF.

V is TRBV7-9 and J is TRBJ2-3; tentatively, D is TRBD1 (5 bases). V lost 7 bases, J lost 0 bases, and 11 bases lay in between. This CDR3 spans 14 amino acids. CDR1 and CDR2 from the germline V gene are SEHNR and FQNEAQ (reference sequence). The CDR3 region has the DNA TGTGCCAGCACCCGGTCAGGGAGCACAGATACGCAGTATTTT. This encodes CASTRSGSTDTQYF.

The rearrangement uses TRBV6-5 and TRBJ2-2; tentatively, D is TRBD2 (6 bases). The CDR3 is made up of 15 amino acids. V gave up 2 bases and J gave up 8 bases, with 15 bases separating them. Germline V gene data show CDR1 as MNHEY and CDR2 as SVGAGI. In nucleotides, the CDR3 is TGTGCCAGCAGTTACAGGCGGGGTCTAGGGGGGGAGCTGTTTTTT. The encoded protein is CASSYRRGLGGELFF.

The chain employs TRBV11-2 and TRBJ1-2; the D gene is possibly TRBD1 (5 bases). The germline CDR1 and CDR2 sequences are SGHAT and FQNNGV. V was clipped by 5 bases and J by 2 bases, with 12 bases between them. This CDR3 is 14 amino acids long. The CDR3 region is CASSTPTVNYGYTF. Here the CDR3 DNA reads TGTGCCAGCAGCACCCCGACAGTCAACTATGGCTACACCTTC.

The rearrangement uses TRBV2 and TRBJ1-1; unclear D gene. CDR3 size: 15 residues. The V gene's germline CDR1 is SNHLY and CDR2 FYNNEI. The V end lost 7 bases, the J end lost 1 base, and 16 bases lay between the germline ends. This chain's CDR3 is CASTALGEKNTEAFF. Written as DNA, the CDR3 is TGTGCCAGCACAGCCCTTGGGGAGAAGAACACTGAAGCTTTCTTT.

The J gene is TRBJ2-1, the V gene TRBV11-3; TRBD2 is a possible D gene (5 bases). CDR3 size: 15 residues. Germline lookup yields CDR1 SGHNT and CDR2 YENEEA. Trimming stripped 1 base from V and 2 bases from J, with 9 bases between. CDR3 protein: CASSLGRGTYNEQFF. The CDR3 DNA reads TGTGCCAGCAGCTTAGGACGAGGGACCTACAATGAGCAGTTCTTC.

The CDR3, as DNA: TGTGCCAGCAGTTACTCGGACCATGGAAACACCATATATTTT. Amino acids: CASSYSDHGNTIYF. The V and J genes are TRBV6-6 and TRBJ1-3; no reliable D call. Germline V CDR1 and CDR2: MNHNY, SVGAGI (reference sequence). Trimming took 0 bases from V and 3 from J, leaving 6 bases between them. This CDR3 has 14 amino acids.

This clone was observed a single time. V gene TRBV10-1 combines with J gene TRBJ2-5; D is unclear. The end of the DNA fits TRBJ2-7 better, so the J call may be wrong. CDR1 and CDR2 (germline): WNHNN, SYGVQD (reference sequence). The CDR3 has 13 residues. The CDR3 loop reads CASSESRNYEQYF. In DNA, the CDR3 is TGCGCCAGCAGTGAGAGCCGAAACTACGAGCAGTACTTC.

The CDR3 loop is CASKNTGTGFYEQYF. CDR3 nucleotide sequence: TGTGCCAGCAAAAACACCGGGACAGGGTTTTACGAGCAGTACTTC. V gene TRBV19 combines with J gene TRBJ2-7; 9 bases map to TRBD1. Germline V gene data show CDR1 as LNHDA and CDR2 as SQIVND (reference sequence). This CDR3 comprises 15 residues. Losses at the gene ends were 9 bases for V and 4 bases for J; bases not matched to a gene: 13.

The chain employs TRBV28 and TRBJ2-7; 16 nucleotides line up with TRBD2. Germline lookup yields CDR1 MDHEN and CDR2 SYDVKM. This CDR3 contains 19 residues. V dropped 3 bases and J dropped 1; count of bases not matched to a gene: 9. The CDR3 DNA sequence: TGTGCCAGCAGTTTCCAGGGACTAGCGGGAGGGTGGGGGTCCTACGAGCAGTACTTC. This translates into CASSFQGLAGGWGSYEQYF.

Here the CDR3 reads CASRKASTGAQYF. The CDR3 DNA reads TGTGCCAGCAGAAAAGCGTCCACAGGGGCGCAGTATTTT. The genes are TRBV2 and TRBJ2-3, with 7 bases aligning to TRBD1. CDR1 SNHLY and CDR2 FYNNEI come from the germline V gene. CDR3 length equals 13 residues. V shed 6 bases, J shed 10 bases, and the junction held 10 bases outside the gene matches.

This clone came up a few times. This chain joins TRBV25-1 and TRBJ1-1; D is undetermined. CDR1 is MGHDK, CDR2 SYGVNS, per germline. Trimming pared 6 bases from V and 0 bases from J, leaving 11 bases between. The CDR3 consists of 14 residues. The CDR3 region is CASRIGSLNTEAFF. The CDR3 region has the DNA TGTGCCAGCAGAATAGGGTCTCTGAACACTGAAGCTTTCTTT.

The V and J genes are TRBV5-4 and TRBJ1-1, with 7 bases fitting TRBD1. CDR1 SGHNT and CDR2 YYREEE come from the germline V gene (reference sequence). This CDR3 has 16 residues. V lost 0 bases, J lost 5 bases, and 10 bases stayed unmatched. CDR3 DNA: TGTGCCAGCAGCTTGGGGGAGGGGGCGCGAGGGACTGAAGCTTTCTTT. It specifies CASSLGEGARGTEAFF.

For the CDR3, the DNA is TGTGCCAGCAGCTTATACGGGAACACTGAAGCTTTCTTT. Protein product: CASSLYGNTEAFF. The chain employs TRBV11-2 and TRBJ1-1; no clear D. Trimming removed 2 bases from V and 1 base from J, with 5 bases in between. CDR3 length: 13 residues. Germline CDR1 and CDR2: SGHAT and FQNNGV.